This T cell receptor (beta chain) stems from a study of blood T cell repertoires in COVID-19. Repertoires were generated with immunoSEQ multiplex PCR, while TCRdb's copy carries only in-frame clones and drops some. The sample includes around 300,000 clones, around 88% seen only once; the top ten take about 6.1%. Germline-derived CDR1 and CDR2 are SNHLY and FYNNEI. The CDR3 consists of 19 residues. J was trimmed by 2 bases and V by 6 bases; bases with no gene match: 19. The study recruited people aged about 18 to 95 years across 24 US areas. Either two negative PCRs, clearance, or symptom resolution qualified Cohort 3 donors as recovered.

Specimen: PBMCs or T cells enriched from blood (not recorded which). The chain recombines TRBV2 with TRBJ2-3; 8 positions agree with TRBD2. The sequence was obtained from a woman aged 40 to 49 who had recovered from COVID-19. The DNA of the CDR3 is TGTGCCAGCAGAGCCCACAGCGGGAGACCCGAAATAAACACAGATACGCAGTATTTT. It translates to CASRAHSGRPEINTDTQYF.